This passage covers 27 T cell receptor beta chains from one sample sequenced in a study of blood T cell repertoires in COVID-19. The protocol was immunoSEQ multiplex PCR, while the TCRdb copy is restricted to in-frame clones and leaves out a portion. The sample includes approximately 90,000 clones, roughly 84% seen only once; the top ten take around 12%. The material sequenced was peripheral blood. Every receptor here comes from a human donor in a cohort sampled during active COVID-19.

The chain couples TRBV6-2 or TRBV6-3 to TRBJ2-2; D gene uncertain. This CDR3 has 14 residues. The germline CDR1 and CDR2 sequences are MNHEY and SVGEGT. Trimming removed 2 bases from V and 5 bases from J, with 9 bases in between. CDR3 protein: CASSYNRKTGELFF. CDR3 coding DNA: TGTGCCAGCAGTTACAATAGAAAAACCGGGGAGCTGTTTTTT.

The gene calls are TRBV4-3 and TRBJ2-7; TRBD2 matches 7 bases. The germline V gene encodes CDR1 LGHNA and CDR2 YSLEER. Trimming took 2 bases from V and 5 from J; bases not matched to a gene: 6. The CDR3 sequence is 14 residues long. CDR3 region: CASSQTLTSHEQYF. Written as DNA, the CDR3 is TGCGCCAGCAGCCAAACCCTGACTAGCCACGAGCAGTACTTC.

The chain combines TRBV7-9 with TRBJ2-7, with 9 nucleotides matching TRBD2. V gave up 5 bases and J gave up 5 bases; unmatched junction bases: 19. CDR1 is SEHNR, CDR2 FQNEAQ, per germline (reference sequence). CDR3 length equals 18 residues. The CDR3 loop reads CASSPNPDAGGPRNEQYF. CDR3 in DNA: TGTGCCAGCAGCCCAAACCCCGACGCGGGAGGGCCCAGGAACGAGCAGTACTTC.

The chain joins TRBV6-5 to TRBJ1-2; D is unresolved. The V end lost 6 bases, the J end lost 3 bases, and 17 bases lay between the germline ends. The germline V gene encodes CDR1 MNHEY and CDR2 SVGAGI. This CDR3 has 15 amino acids. The CDR3 coding sequence is TGTGCCAGCAGACTCACCGGCGGCACTCACTATGGCTACACCTTC. Translated, it gives CASRLTGGTHYGYTF.

This clone was seen once. The chain employs TRBV7-3 and TRBJ2-1; 7 positions match TRBD2. The V gene end was trimmed by 0 bases and the J gene end by 0 bases; junction bases not matched to a gene: 2. The CDR3 is made up of 16 amino acids. Germline assignment: CDR1 SGHTA and CDR2 FQGTGA. This CDR3 is CASSLTGGSSYNEQFF. The CDR3 DNA reads TGTGCCAGCAGCTTAACGGGCGGGAGCTCCTACAATGAGCAGTTCTTC.

This clone was observed a handful of times. Other DNA sequences in the sample encode the same CDR3. The chain employs TRBV9 and TRBJ2-7; D remains ambiguous. Deletions cut 0 bases from V and 3 bases from J, with 10 bases between. This CDR3 is built from 14 residues. In germline, CDR1 is SGDLS, CDR2 YYNGEE. The CDR3 spells CASSVGGTNYEQYF. Here the CDR3 DNA reads TGTGCCAGCAGCGTAGGTGGCACCAACTACGAGCAGTACTTC.

This chain connects TRBV7-2 to TRBJ1-1; TRBD1 agrees at 9 bases. This CDR3 contains 14 residues. CDR1 is SGHTA, CDR2 FQGNSA, per germline. Trimming at V came to 6 bases and at J to 3 bases, leaving 5 bases not matched to a gene. The CDR3 DNA is TGTGCCAGCAGACTGGACAGGGGTGACACTGAAGCTTTCTTT. Translation: CASRLDRGDTEAFF.

The chain has TRBV7-7 and TRBJ2-7, with 10 positions matching TRBD2. The length of the CDR3 is 15 residues. CDR1 SSHAT and CDR2 FNYEAQ come from the germline V gene (reference sequence). The ends lost 5 bases at V and 6 bases at J; junction bases unmatched: 10. CDR3 residues: CASSPSLAGVGEQYF. The DNA for the CDR3 is TGTGCCAGCAGCCCAAGCCTAGCGGGAGTTGGCGAGCAGTACTTC.

Only one count was recorded for this clone. The rearrangement joins TRBV2 to TRBJ1-1; TRBD1 matches at 8 bases. CDR3 length equals 14 residues. CDR1 and CDR2 from the germline V gene are SNHLY and FYNNEI. V dropped 5 bases and J dropped 4; count of bases not matched to a gene: 6. The CDR3 protein is CASSLEDRATEAFF. The CDR3 DNA is TGTGCCAGCAGTCTGGAGGACAGGGCCACTGAAGCTTTCTTT.

The chain combines TRBV18 with TRBJ2-2; tentatively, D is TRBD1 (6 bases). There are 15 residues in the CDR3. Germline CDR1 is KGHSH and CDR2 is LQKENI. V was pared by 5 bases and J by 5 bases, with 15 bases between. CDR3 sequence reads: CASSKQGPGTGELFF. The CDR3 DNA follows: TGTGCCAGCTCAAAACAGGGCCCGGGGACCGGGGAGCTGTTTTTT.

The gene calls are TRBV29-1 and TRBJ1-1; D not resolved. Germline CDR1 and CDR2: SQVTM and ANQGSEA. V lost 4 bases and J lost 3, with 18 bases in between. CDR3 size: 15 residues. Here the CDR3 reads CSVGGLVSADTEAFF. In DNA form, the CDR3 reads TGCAGCGTTGGAGGCCTTGTGAGCGCGGACACTGAAGCTTTCTTT.

The chain joins TRBV28 to TRBJ1-2; D remains ambiguous. Germline CDR1 and CDR2: MDHEN and SYDVKM. Trimming stripped 1 base from V and 2 bases from J, with 5 bases between. This CDR3 spans 13 amino acids. The CDR3 region has the DNA TGTGCCAGCAGTTTATACAGCAACTATGGCTACACCTTC. It encodes CASSLYSNYGYTF.

This clone showed up just a few times. The chain carries TRBV6-4 and TRBJ1-2; 10 positions match TRBD1. The CDR3 is made up of 15 amino acids. Germline-derived CDR1 and CDR2 are MRHNA and SNTAGT. V lost 6 bases, J lost 2 bases, and 6 bases stayed unmatched. The DNA of the CDR3 is TGTGCCAGCAGGGGGGTGACAGGGGGCAACTATGGCTACACCTTC. Protein sequence: CASRGVTGGNYGYTF.

V is TRBV25-1 and J is TRBJ2-1, with D maybe TRBD2 (6 bases). Trimming cost V 1 base and J 0 bases, with 10 bases left between them. Germline V CDR1 and CDR2: MGHDK, SYGVNS. The length of the CDR3 is 16 residues. The CDR3 is CASSELRAGSYNEQFF. CDR3 in DNA: TGTGCCAGCAGTGAATTACGAGCGGGCTCCTACAATGAGCAGTTCTTC.

This rearrangement joins TRBV4-2 to TRBJ2-1; D remains ambiguous. There are 12 residues in the CDR3. Germline lookup yields CDR1 LGHNA and CDR2 YNFKEQ. Trimming took 0 bases from V and 10 from J, leaving 7 bases between them. Here the CDR3 DNA reads TGTGCCAGCAGCCAAGATCAGGCGGAGCAGTTCTTC. This sequence encodes CASSQDQAEQFF.

The genes are TRBV5-5 and TRBJ2-3; 9 bases line up with TRBD1. The CDR3 is 16 residues long. The V segment lost 4 bases and the J segment 2 bases; nucleotides outside the gene matches: 8. Per the germline V gene, CDR1 is SGHKS and CDR2 is YYEKEE (reference sequence). The CDR3 sequence: CASSVGGTGSTDTQYF. CDR3 sequence (DNA): TGTGCCAGCAGCGTTGGCGGGACAGGGTCCACAGATACGCAGTATTTT.

J is TRBJ1-4 and V is TRBV2; 8 nucleotides match TRBD1. Per the germline V gene, CDR1 is SNHLY and CDR2 is FYNNEI. V was clipped by 10 bases and J by 3 bases; unmatched bases: 4. The CDR3 is 13 amino acids. The DNA of the CDR3 is TGTGCCATCAAGGGACAGGCTAATGAAAAACTGTTTTTT. This gives the protein CAIKGQANEKLFF.

This sequence joins TRBV30 and TRBJ2-1; 13 bases agree with TRBD2. V was pared by 5 bases and J by 7 bases, with 8 bases of the junction left unmatched. The germline V gene encodes CDR1 GTSNPN and CDR2 SVGIG (reference sequence). This CDR3 has 15 amino acids. The CDR3 DNA sequence: TGTGCCTGGGGGGGACTAGCGGGACGTCGGAATGAGCAGTTCTTC. Translated: CAWGGLAGRRNEQFF. The variable domain in full, completed from reference TRBV30 and TRBJ2-1, reads SQTIHQWPATLVQPVGSPLSLECTVEGTSNPNLYWYRQAAGRGLQLLFYSVGIGQISSEVPQNLSASRPQDRQFILSSKKLLLSDSGFYLCAWGGLAGRRNEQFFGPGTRLTVL.

The chain uses TRBV28 and TRBJ1-4; the match to TRBD1 covers 7 bases. V lost 4 bases, J lost 5 bases, and 7 bases stayed unmatched. CDR3 size: 15 residues. Germline CDR1 is MDHEN and CDR2 is SYDVKM. Written as DNA, the CDR3 is TGTGCCAGCAGTTCCCGACAGGGAGTGAATGAAAAACTGTTTTTT. This codes for CASSSRQGVNEKLFF.

A single count supports this clone. The chain is built from TRBV5-6 and TRBJ2-3; D remains ambiguous. V was trimmed by 2 bases and J by 2 bases, leaving 15 bases between them. Germline CDR1 and CDR2: SGHDT and YYEEEE. CDR3 length: 16 amino acids. The CDR3 loop is CASSLEARSYTDTQYF. CDR3 coding DNA: TGTGCCAGCAGCTTAGAGGCGCGCTCGTACACAGATACGCAGTATTTT.

A single count supports this clone. The chain recombines TRBV4-1 with TRBJ1-6; 7 positions agree with TRBD1. Germline trimming cut 6 bases from V and 6 bases from J; bases unmatched to any gene: 11. CDR3 length: 16 amino acids. CDR1 and CDR2 (germline): MGHRA, YSYEKL. The CDR3, as DNA: TGCGCCAGCAGTCTCCGGGACAGCCGGATTAATTCACCCCTCCACTTT. Translating gives CASSLRDSRINSPLHF.

This rearrangement joins TRBV7-9 to TRBJ1-2; D is undetermined. Germline CDR1 is SEHNR and CDR2 is FQNEAQ (reference sequence). V gave up 5 bases and J gave up 8 bases, with 12 bases separating them. The CDR3 contains 12 residues. CDR3 DNA: TGTGCCAGCAGCAATGAACTAAGAGGCTACACCTTC. Protein: CASSNELRGYTF.

The J gene is TRBJ2-1, the V gene TRBV7-2; TRBD2 aligns across 9 bases. The CDR3 has 15 amino acids. Per germline, CDR1 SGHTA and CDR2 FQGNSA. The trim removed 6 bases at V and 8 bases at J, leaving 11 bases unmatched. For the CDR3, the DNA is TGTGCCAGCAGACTGAGCGGGAGGCGGTTCCATGAGCAGTTCTTC. This encodes CASRLSGRRFHEQFF.

The CDR3 coding sequence is TGTGCCAGCAGCTTGGACAGATGGGACAGGGGGTTGAAGCAGTACTTC. Its protein product is CASSLDRWDRGLKQYF. The V gene is TRBV11-2, the J gene TRBJ2-7, with 11 bases lining up with TRBD1. The CDR3 spans 16 residues. Unmatched junction bases numbered 12, after V lost 3 bases and J lost 8 bases. Looked up from germline, CDR1 is SGHAT and CDR2 is FQNNGV.

The chain combines TRBV6-5 with TRBJ1-5; tentative D call: TRBD1 (5 bases). Germline V CDR1 and CDR2: MNHEY, SVGAGI. The CDR3 is made up of 15 amino acids. Trimming took off 2 bases at V and 7 bases at J, with 15 bases between the two ends. CDR3 sequence: CASSYGQGFRQPQHF. The DNA of the CDR3 is TGTGCCAGCAGTTACGGGCAGGGATTCCGCCAGCCCCAGCATTTT.

Comments on this clone: The same CDR3 is also encoded by other DNA sequences in this sample. The V gene is TRBV15, the J gene TRBJ2-1; TRBD2 agrees at 14 bases. The CDR3 runs to 15 residues. Germline V gene lookup returns CDR1 LNHNV and CDR2 YYDKDF (reference sequence). J gave up 10 bases and V 1 base, and 3 bases lay outside the gene matches. CDR3 nucleotide sequence: TGTGCCACCAGCAGAGGGGGACTAGCGGGGGTGGAGCAGTTCTTC. Its protein is CATSRGGLAGVEQFF.

This clone was detected only a few times. The chain uses TRBV4-3 and TRBJ2-2; D remains ambiguous. Looked up from germline, CDR1 is LGHNA and CDR2 is YSLEER. V was clipped by 0 bases and J by 4 bases, with 6 bases between them. CDR3 size: 14 residues. This chain's CDR3 is CASSQDPFTGELFF. CDR3 DNA: TGCGCCAGCAGCCAAGATCCCTTCACCGGGGAGCTGTTTTTT.